Each of the 8 T cell receptor beta chains below was sequenced from the same sample in a study of blood T cell repertoires in COVID-19. The table came from immunoSEQ multiplex PCR; TCRdb's copy has only in-frame clones and leaves some out. Among 150,000 to 190,000 clones, over 75% were seen once, and the ten largest hold roughly 14%. The sequencing input was peripheral blood. The source is a woman aged 40 to 55 with acute or convalescent COVID-19.

The chain uses TRBV4-1 and TRBJ2-2, with 7 bases fitting TRBD1. The CDR3 length is 16 residues. Germline assignment: CDR1 MGHRA and CDR2 YSYEKL. The J segment lost 0 bases and the V segment lost 4 bases, leaving 5 bases of the junction unmatched. CDR3 nucleotide sequence: TGCGCCAGCAGCCTAACCGGGACAGCGAACACCGGGGAGCTGTTTTTT. It translates to CASSLTGTANTGELFF.

This clone was picked up one time. This rearrangement joins TRBV5-1 to TRBJ1-1, with D unclear. V was pared by 4 bases and J by 1 base, with 8 bases between. The CDR3 extends over 13 amino acids. The V gene's germline CDR1 is SGHRS and CDR2 YFSETQ. The CDR3 sequence: CASSVGENTEAFF. As DNA, the CDR3 is TGCGCCAGCAGCGTCGGGGAGAACACTGAAGCTTTCTTT.

This clone came up once. This rearrangement joins TRBV5-6 to TRBJ2-7, with D perhaps TRBD1 (5 bases). The CDR3 covers 12 residues. Per the germline V gene, CDR1 is SGHDT and CDR2 is YYEEEE. Trimming cost V 4 bases and J 4 bases, with 9 bases left between them. The CDR3 loop reads CASSKDRYEQYF. Here the CDR3 DNA reads TGTGCCAGCAGCAAAGACAGATACGAGCAGTACTTC.

The gene calls are TRBV28 and TRBJ1-5, with D maybe TRBD1 (5 bases). The CDR3 loop spans 16 amino acids. Germline loops: CDR1 MDHEN, CDR2 SYDVKM. Trimming cost V 7 bases and J 9 bases, with 25 bases left between them. In DNA form, the CDR3 reads TGTGCCAGCACCTCGGGGGGGGAGGCCCGGAAGGTGCCCCAGCATTTT. Its protein product is CASTSGGEARKVPQHF.

This chain uses TRBV5-4 with TRBJ2-5, with D possibly matching TRBD2 (5 bases). V was shortened by 4 bases and J by 5 bases, with 15 bases between the two germline ends. The CDR3 is 14 residues long. Germline V CDR1 and CDR2: SGHNT, YYREEE (reference sequence). This CDR3 reads CASSPDGGRETQYF. The CDR3 region has the DNA TGTGCCAGCAGCCCAGACGGAGGTCGGGAGACCCAGTACTTC.

This rearrangement joins TRBV12-5 to TRBJ1-4; D is uncertain. The V end was cut by 1 base, the J end by 0 bases, with 9 bases between. The germline V gene encodes CDR1 LGHNT and CDR2 FRNRAP. This CDR3 has 16 residues. The CDR3 DNA follows: TGTGCTAGTGGTTTGGCCGCCAGTGCAACTAATGAAAAACTGTTTTTT. Its protein is CASGLAASATNEKLFF.

V is TRBV6-6 and J is TRBJ2-1; possible D gene TRBD1, 6 bases. Deletions cut 2 bases from V and 4 bases from J, with 9 bases between. The CDR3 totals 14 residues. CDR1 MNHNY and CDR2 SVGAGI come from the germline V gene (reference sequence). The CDR3 sequence is CASSYGQGYNEQFF. Written as DNA, the CDR3 is TGTGCCAGCAGTTACGGGCAGGGGTACAATGAGCAGTTCTTC.

The chain employs TRBV30 and TRBJ2-2; D is undetermined. Germline V gene sequence: CDR1 GTSNPN, CDR2 SVGIG (reference sequence). The CDR3 is made up of 13 amino acids. The ends were cut back, 0 bases at V and 4 bases at J, with 6 bases in the middle. CDR3 nucleotide sequence: TGTGCCTGGAGTGTAACAACCACCGGGGAGCTGTTTTTT. Translation: CAWSVTTTGELFF.